The 25 T cell receptor beta chains below all came from one sample that was sequenced in a study of blood T cell repertoires in COVID-19. Data came from immunoSEQ multiplex PCR; TCRdb stores just in-frame clones and leaves some out. The sample holds roughly 300,000 clones, approximately 87% seen once. The specimen sequenced was PBMCs or T cells enriched from blood (not recorded which). These receptors came from a woman younger than 45 who had recovered from COVID-19.

The V and J genes are TRBV10-3 and TRBJ2-7; maybe TRBD2 (6 bases). V shed 0 bases and J shed 9 bases, with 12 bases lying between them. Germline CDR1 and CDR2: ENHRY and SYGVKD. This CDR3 has 13 residues. CDR3 sequence: CAISESGRFVQYF. The CDR3 DNA sequence: TGTGCCATCAGTGAGTCGGGGAGGTTTGTGCAGTACTTC.

This clone appeared many times. The rearrangement uses TRBV4-2 and TRBJ2-3; 9 nucleotides line up with TRBD2. Germline V gene sequence: CDR1 LGHNA, CDR2 YNFKEQ. Trimming removed 3 bases from V and 5 bases from J; junction bases left unmatched: 6. This CDR3 is 15 amino acids long. As DNA, the CDR3 is TGTGCCAGCAGCCAGGCGGGGGGGCCAGGAGATACGCAGTATTTT. Translation: CASSQAGGPGDTQYF.

In nucleotides, the CDR3 is TGTGCCTGGAGTGGAGGGCTAGCGGGGGCAGATACGCAGTATTTT. The encoded protein is CAWSGGLAGADTQYF. The genes are TRBV30 and TRBJ2-3; TRBD2 matches at 10 bases. Per germline, CDR1 GTSNPN and CDR2 SVGIG (reference sequence). With 1 base clipped from V and 4 bases from J, the junction kept 5 bases outside the gene matches. This CDR3 region has 15 residues.

This clone has only one observation. The V gene is TRBV6-2 or TRBV6-3, the J gene TRBJ1-6; 9 nucleotides agree with TRBD1. Germline V CDR1 and CDR2: MNHEY, SVGEGT. The junction had 6 bases not matched to a gene; V was cut back by 2 bases and J by 10 bases. CDR3 length equals 15 residues. CDR3 in DNA: TGTGCCAGCAGTTACGGGACAGGGTCTAGGTCACCCCTCCACTTT. It encodes CASSYGTGSRSPLHF.

The chain combines TRBV3-1 (or the pseudogene TRBV3-2) with TRBJ1-1; no clear D gene. Trimming left V 7 bases short and J 3 bases short, with 12 bases between. The CDR3 length is 13 residues. Germline CDR1 LGHDT, CDR2 YNNKEL (reference sequence). The CDR3 is CASTETVDTEAFF. The CDR3 region has the DNA TGTGCCAGCACCGAGACTGTAGACACTGAAGCTTTCTTT.

The chain uses TRBV27 and TRBJ2-5, with D tentatively TRBD1 (5 bases). Germline V lookup: CDR1 MNHEY, CDR2 SMNVEV (reference sequence). This CDR3 is built from 17 residues. The V end was cut by 5 bases, the J end by 2 bases, with 21 bases between. Here the CDR3 reads CASSPQIHRQRQETQYF. Written as DNA, the CDR3 is TGTGCCAGCAGTCCCCAGATACACCGACAGAGACAAGAGACCCAGTACTTC.

Here the CDR3 DNA reads TGCGCCAGCAGCCCGACAGGGTATGGCTATAATTCACCCCTCCACTTT. Its protein product is CASSPTGYGYNSPLHF. The rearrangement joins TRBV5-1 to TRBJ1-6, with TRBD1 identical over 7 bases. This CDR3 comprises 16 residues. Germline values: CDR1 SGHRS, CDR2 YFSETQ. J was trimmed by 3 bases and V by 4 bases; bases with no gene match: 7.

In DNA, the CDR3 is TGCAGCACCGAAGCCCGGGGTGGGCTTGAAGCTTTCTTT. Its protein is CSTEARGGLEAFF. The chain uses TRBV29-1 and TRBJ1-1; D is unresolved. From germline, CDR1 is SQVTM and CDR2 ANQGSEA. Trimming shortened V by 8 bases and J by 7 bases, and 20 bases separated the two germline ends. The CDR3 consists of 13 residues.

This chain joins TRBV27 and TRBJ1-2; maybe TRBD1 (5 bases). V lost 4 bases and J 6 bases, leaving 18 bases between the germline ends. CDR1 and CDR2 (germline): MNHEY, SMNVEV (reference sequence). This CDR3 contains 15 residues. CDR3 region: CASSWLPQVSDGYTF. The CDR3 region has the DNA TGTGCCAGCAGTTGGCTACCACAGGTTTCTGATGGCTACACCTTC.

The V call is TRBV9, the J call TRBJ2-2, with TRBD2 matching 10 bases. This CDR3 is 18 amino acids long. The V gene end was trimmed by 0 bases and the J gene end by 4 bases; junction bases not matched to a gene: 9. CDR1 is SGDLS, CDR2 YYNGEE, per germline. The CDR3 spells CASSVASGGTLPTGELFF. The CDR3 nucleotides are TGTGCCAGCAGCGTAGCTAGCGGGGGCACCCTGCCCACCGGGGAGCTGTTTTTT.

This chain joins TRBV6-5 and TRBJ1-2; 8 nucleotides align to TRBD1. CDR1 MNHEY and CDR2 SVGAGI come from the germline V gene. CDR3 length: 14 residues. With 2 bases clipped from V and 8 bases from J, the junction kept 7 bases outside the gene matches. This CDR3 is CASSYTDRDGGYTF. DNA for the CDR3: TGTGCCAGCAGTTACACGGACAGGGACGGAGGCTACACCTTC.

In regard to this clone: Other DNA sequences of this sample code for an identical CDR3. CDR3 amino acids: CASSLNPVMNTEAFF. CDR3 DNA: TGTGCCAGCAGTTTAAACCCAGTAATGAACACTGAAGCTTTCTTT. The chain employs TRBV27 and TRBJ1-1; no clear D gene. V was pared by 2 bases and J by 0 bases, with 10 bases between. The germline CDR1 and CDR2 sequences are MNHEY and SMNVEV (reference sequence). The CDR3 spans 15 residues.

The V gene is TRBV18, the J gene TRBJ1-3; D is uncertain. V lost 6 bases to trimming and J lost 2 bases, with 14 bases between them. Per the germline V gene, CDR1 is KGHSH and CDR2 is LQKENI. The CDR3 runs 15 residues. CDR3 nucleotides: TGTGCCAGCTCTCCCCCGGGTTCTCCTGGAAACACCATATATTTT. Translated: CASSPPGSPGNTIYF.

V is TRBV11-3 and J is TRBJ1-2, with TRBD1 matching over 7 bases. The CDR3 spans 12 residues. CDR1 and CDR2 from the germline V gene are SGHNT and YENEEA. The J segment lost 8 bases and the V segment lost 4 bases, leaving 4 bases of the junction unmatched. The CDR3: CASSSGGDGYTF. DNA for the CDR3: TGTGCCAGCAGCTCAGGGGGTGACGGCTACACCTTC.

V and J are TRBV7-9 and TRBJ1-2; 7 bases are shared with TRBD1. The CDR3 loop spans 15 amino acids. V lost 4 bases to trimming and J lost 3 bases; unmatched junction nucleotides: 8. CDR1 SEHNR and CDR2 FQNEAQ come from the germline V gene (reference sequence). CDR3: CASSWTGWRDYGYTF. Here the CDR3 DNA reads TGTGCCAGCAGCTGGACAGGCTGGCGTGACTATGGCTACACCTTC.

This clone was seen more than once but under ten times. This rearrangement joins TRBV14 to TRBJ2-1; 8 bases align to TRBD2. Germline V gives CDR1 SGHDN, CDR2 FVKESK. The CDR3 runs 16 residues. V shed 1 base and J 4 bases; nucleotides not matched to a gene: 6. The CDR3 loop is CASSQVASGGYNEQFF. CDR3 sequence (DNA): TGTGCCAGCAGCCAAGTTGCGAGCGGGGGTTACAATGAGCAGTTCTTC.

This sequence joins TRBV4-2 and TRBJ2-7; 7 nucleotides line up with TRBD1. Germline V lookup: CDR1 LGHNA, CDR2 YNFKEQ. This CDR3 contains 15 residues. Trimming cost V 2 bases and J 4 bases; bases outside gene matches: 8. The CDR3 here is CASSQSAGGPYEQYF. The CDR3, as DNA: TGTGCCAGCAGCCAATCGGCAGGGGGTCCGTACGAGCAGTACTTC.

The J gene is TRBJ1-6, the V gene TRBV27; TRBD1 might be the D (6 bases). Trimming took off 6 bases at V and 7 bases at J, with 13 bases between the two ends. Germline CDR1 is MNHEY and CDR2 is SMNVEV (reference sequence). The CDR3 spans 14 residues. CDR3 coding DNA: TGTGCCAGCAGGGTGGACAGCGTAAATTCACCCCTCCACTTT. It specifies CASRVDSVNSPLHF.

This clone came up once. The chain uses TRBV20-1 and TRBJ2-3, with unresolved D. V lost 6 bases to trimming and J lost 2 bases, with 6 bases between them. The CDR3 spans 11 residues. Germline CDR1 and CDR2: DFQATT and SNEGSKA (reference sequence). The CDR3 loop is CSAENTDTQYF. The CDR3 bases are TGCAGTGCGGAGAACACAGATACGCAGTATTTT.

The rearrangement uses TRBV7-9 and TRBJ2-7; TRBD1 might be the D (5 bases). Deletions cut 10 bases from V and 2 bases from J, with 12 bases between. Germline-derived CDR1 and CDR2 are SEHNR and FQNEAQ (reference sequence). The CDR3 has 12 amino acids. The DNA for the CDR3 is TGTGCCACCGATCCAGGGACCTACGAGCAGTACTTC. This translates into CATDPGTYEQYF.

This clone was seen more than once but under ten times. An end of the junction differs from the germline gene, which may be a read error. The chain is built from TRBV3-1 (or the pseudogene TRBV3-2) and TRBJ1-2; D is ambiguous. This CDR3 is 15 amino acids long. The germline V gene has CDR1 LGHDT and CDR2 YNNKEL (reference sequence). The DNA for the CDR3 is TGTGCCAGCACCCAAGGGTGGCAGGTTAACTATGGCTACACCTTC. Its protein is CASTQGWQVNYGYTF.

The CDR3 DNA is TGTGCCAGCAGCTTGAGCGGGGGTTACAATGAGCAGTTCTTC. Translated, it gives CASSLSGGYNEQFF. The rearrangement joins TRBV7-2 to TRBJ2-1, with 8 nucleotides matching TRBD2. This CDR3 region has 14 residues. Trimming took 3 bases from V and 4 from J; bases not matched to a gene: 2. CDR1 and CDR2 (germline): SGHTA, FQGNSA.

The chain joins TRBV12-3 or TRBV12-4 to TRBJ1-1; tentatively, D is TRBD1 (6 bases). This CDR3 contains 13 residues. V shed 9 bases and J shed 1 base, with 12 bases lying between them. The CDR3 region has the DNA TGTGCCAGTCTCCTGACAGGGAACACTGAAGCTTTCTTT. Translated, it gives CASLLTGNTEAFF.

This clone has just a few counts. The chain couples TRBV7-9 to TRBJ1-2; D is perhaps TRBD1 (6 bases). This CDR3 region has 16 residues. CDR1 and CDR2 from the germline V gene are SEHNR and FQNEAQ (reference sequence). V lost 4 bases and J lost 7, with 22 bases in between. CDR3 amino acids: CASSSSSSGTFLGYTF. Written as DNA, the CDR3 is TGTGCCAGCAGCTCGAGTTCATCCGGGACATTCCTTGGCTACACCTTC.

This rearrangement joins TRBV7-8 to TRBJ2-3, with D hard to call. This CDR3 contains 15 residues. Germline-derived CDR1 and CDR2 are SGHVS and FQNEAQ. The germline V and J ends were trimmed by 1 base and 0 bases, with 8 bases remaining between them. CDR3 DNA: TGTGCCAGCAGCTTAGGTTTCGTTAGCACAGATACGCAGTATTTT. Translated: CASSLGFVSTDTQYF.